The entry that follows covers one TCR beta chain sequence. As yet, its antigen is unknown. PCR involved 60 Vbeta and 13 Jbeta primers. The protocol was immunoSEQ multiplex PCR, while the TCRdb copy is restricted to in-frame clones and leaves out a portion. The sample has 60,000 to 90,000 clones; about 73% are singletons. This record comes from a study of cytomegalovirus exposure and HLA in healthy donors. V was clipped by 5 bases and J by 7 bases; unmatched bases: 9. The CDR3 is 14 residues long. Germline CDR1 SQVTM, CDR2 ANQGSEA. Findings and limits, study-wide: The study recorded more than 150 TCR beta chains that were cytomegalovirus-associated. Later analysis identified a missense DCLRE1C variant that was linked to TCR beta V- and J-gene trimming. Only CMV serostatus was available as immune exposure information.

The sample consisted of PBMCs. This receptor was obtained from a woman aged 50 to 65 in good health and CMV-seropositive. V and J are TRBV29-1 and TRBJ2-2; 8 bases are a match to TRBD2. The CDR3 coding sequence is TGCAGCGTTAAATCGGGGGGGAGTAACGGGGAGCTGTTTTTT. It specifies CSVKSGGSNGELFF.